These 20 T cell receptor beta chains share one sample of origin, sequenced in a study of T-cell reconstitution after alpha-beta-depleted transplantation in children. TCRbeta library preparation incorporated unique molecular identifiers. A single record per CDR3 protein comes from TCRdb applying MiXCR to the PCR reads. This sample yields around 600,000 distinct CDR3 sequences, of which 23% are seen a single time; 14% belongs to the top ten. This specimen was PBMCs, mostly from graft donor cells, taken 360 days after TCRalphabeta/CD19-depleted stem cell transplant. The receptors were sampled from a boy in the first two years of life who had a stem cell transplant for acute myeloid leukemia, so the T cells may come from the graft donor.

The gene calls are TRBV11-2 and TRBJ2-7, with D unresolved. Per germline, CDR1 SGHAT and CDR2 FQNNGV. V lost 4 bases and J 4 bases, leaving 11 bases between the germline ends. CDR3 length: 13 amino acids. The CDR3, as DNA: TGTGCCAGCAGCTCCTCCGTAGATTACGAGCAGTACGTC. Translation: CASSSSVDYEQYV.

The rearrangement joins TRBV11-2 to TRBJ2-7; TRBD1 matches 9 bases. Germline V CDR1 and CDR2: SGHAT, FQNNGV. V lost 3 bases to trimming and J lost 2 bases; unmatched junction nucleotides: 8. This CDR3 has 16 residues. The DNA for the CDR3 is TGTGCCAGCAGCTTCATACAGGGGGCCGGGGCCTACGAGCAGTACTTC. Its protein product is CASSFIQGAGAYEQYF.

In this sample, this clonotype turned up many times. J is TRBJ2-5 and V is TRBV25-1; D is unclear. This CDR3 is 13 amino acids long. The germline V gene encodes CDR1 MGHDK and CDR2 SYGVNS. Trimming shortened V by 3 bases and J by 1 base, and 6 bases separated the two germline ends. The CDR3 coding sequence is TGTGCCAGCAGTGATCGTTTCCAAGAGACCCAGTACTTC. As protein: CASSDRFQETQYF.

The V call is TRBV28, the J call TRBJ2-7; the match to TRBD1 covers 7 bases. V dropped 4 bases and J dropped 3; count of bases not matched to a gene: 9. The CDR3 loop spans 15 amino acids. Germline lookup yields CDR1 MDHEN and CDR2 SYDVKM. CDR3 nucleotides: TGTGCCAGCAGTTCCGACAGGGACGGGCTCTACGAGCAGTACGTC. This codes for CASSSDRDGLYEQYV.

This sequence joins TRBV15 and TRBJ2-3; weak D call: TRBD1 (6 bases). Trimming removed 4 bases from V and 1 base from J, with 9 bases in between. This CDR3 contains 14 residues. The germline gives CDR1 LNHNV, CDR2 YYDKDF (reference sequence). The CDR3 region has the DNA TGTGCCACCAGCACAGGGGCGGGCACAGATACGCAGTATTTT. It is translated as CATSTGAGTDTQYF.

This clonotype was seen at least ten times. This chain joins TRBV29-1 and TRBJ2-5; no clear D. The germline V gene has CDR1 SQVTM and CDR2 ANQGSEA. The V and J ends lost 4 bases and 4 bases respectively, with 4 bases between them. This CDR3 is 10 amino acids long. The CDR3 sequence is CSVVTETQYF. The CDR3, as DNA: TGCAGCGTTGTTACAGAGACCCAGTACTTC.

This clonotype was found a few times. The CDR3 reads CSASRAVLSTDTQYF. In nucleotides, the CDR3 is TGCAGTGCTAGTCGGGCGGTACTTAGCACAGATACGCAGTATTTT. V is TRBV20-1 and J is TRBJ2-3; no clear D. The germline V gene encodes CDR1 DFQATT and CDR2 SNEGSKA (reference sequence). This CDR3 comprises 15 residues. V lost 3 bases and J 0 bases, leaving 13 bases between the germline ends.

Ten or more counts support this clonotype. This chain uses TRBV20-1 with TRBJ2-3; D is uncertain. Trimming cost V 3 bases and J 0 bases, with 4 bases left between them. The germline CDR1 and CDR2 sequences are DFQATT and SNEGSKA (reference sequence). This CDR3 spans 12 amino acids. DNA of the CDR3: TGCAGTGCTAGTTATAGCACAGATACGCAGTATTTT. This translates into CSASYSTDTQYF.

This clonotype appeared many times. The V gene is TRBV29-1, the J gene TRBJ2-7; D assignment may be TRBD1 or TRBD2 (7 bases each). The CDR3 consists of 13 residues. V lost 4 bases and J lost 2, with 12 bases in between. Germline loops: CDR1 SQVTM, CDR2 ANQGSEA. CDR3 coding DNA: TGCAGCGTTGGTCAGGGGGGGACCTACGAGCAGTACTTC. As protein: CSVGQGGTYEQYF.

In this sample, this clonotype turned up many times. The chain has TRBV12-3 or TRBV12-4 and TRBJ2-2, with D maybe TRBD1 (6 bases). Trimming left V 5 bases short and J 0 bases short, with 13 bases between. The CDR3 covers 16 residues. CDR3 sequence: CASSPWDTTNTGELFF. The CDR3 DNA follows: TGTGCCAGCAGTCCCTGGGACACCACGAACACCGGGGAGCTGTTTTTT.

The chain combines TRBV7-9 with TRBJ2-5; D tentatively fits TRBD1 or TRBD2 (5 bases each). The CDR3 is 13 amino acids. Germline V gene data show CDR1 as SEHNR and CDR2 as FQNEAQ (reference sequence). Trimming took off 5 bases at V and 5 bases at J, with 12 bases between the two ends. The CDR3 reads CASSATWGETQYF. DNA of the CDR3: TGTGCCAGCAGCGCGACTTGGGGGGAGACCCAGTACTTC. Full variable domain (remainder filled in from reference TRBV7-9 and TRBJ2-5): DTGVSQNPRHKITKRGQNVTFRCDPISEHNRLYWYRQTLGQGPEFLTYFQNEAQLEKSRLLSDRFSAERPKGSFSTLEIQRTEQGDSAMYLCASSATWGETQYFGPGTRLLVL.

This rearrangement joins TRBV6-1 to TRBJ1-4; the D gene is possibly TRBD1 (6 bases). V was cut by 6 bases and J by 5 bases, with 16 bases left in between. Looked up from germline, CDR1 is MNHNS and CDR2 is SASEGT. This CDR3 has 15 amino acids. This chain's CDR3 is CASRWSGTHNEKLFF. The CDR3 DNA is TGTGCCAGCAGATGGTCCGGGACACACAATGAAAAACTGTTTTTT.

The V gene is TRBV20-1, the J gene TRBJ2-5; weak D call: TRBD2 (6 bases). Trimming removed 3 bases from V and 1 base from J, with 18 bases in between. Looked up from germline, CDR1 is DFQATT and CDR2 is SNEGSKA (reference sequence). The CDR3 covers 16 residues. The CDR3 nucleotides read TGCAGTGCTAGTACACCGGGACTCTCTTTCCAAGAGACCCAGTACTTC. Translated: CSASTPGLSFQETQYF.

The chain joins TRBV5-6 to TRBJ2-1, with D perhaps given as TRBD1 or TRBD2 (5 bases each). Trimming left V 2 bases short and J 8 bases short, with 11 bases between. The CDR3 extends over 13 amino acids. In germline, CDR1 is SGHDT, CDR2 YYEEEE. The DNA of the CDR3 is TGTGCCAGCAGCTTCGGGACCTCCGATGAGCAGTTCTTC. Amino acid sequence: CASSFGTSDEQFF.

V and J are TRBV20-1 and TRBJ2-3, with no clear D. Germline CDR1 is DFQATT and CDR2 is SNEGSKA (reference sequence). The CDR3 length is 15 residues. Trimming stripped 0 bases from V and 3 bases from J, with 13 bases between. The CDR3 sequence: CSARDGRRVTDTQYF. As DNA, the CDR3 is TGCAGTGCTAGAGATGGACGCCGAGTTACAGATACGCAGTATTTT.

The CDR3 protein is CASPRGGELFF. CDR3 sequence (DNA): TGTGCCAGCCCCAGGGGCGGGGAGCTGTTTTTT. V and J are TRBV6-1 and TRBJ2-2, with TRBD1 as a possible D gene (6 bases). This CDR3 spans 11 amino acids. Germline V gives CDR1 MNHNS, CDR2 SASEGT. V dropped 8 bases and J dropped 7 bases, with 8 bases sitting between them.

This clonotype was detected ten times or more. The J gene is TRBJ2-3, the V gene TRBV6-2 or TRBV6-3, with D possibly being TRBD1 (6 bases). Trimming cost V 6 bases and J 2 bases, with 15 bases left between them. CDR1 and CDR2 from the germline V gene are MNHEY and SVGEGT. This CDR3 spans 15 amino acids. For the CDR3, the DNA is TGTGCCAGCAGCTCCGACAGGAGCCCCACAGATACGCAGTATTTT. This encodes CASSSDRSPTDTQYF.

This clonotype was detected ten times or more. DNA for the CDR3: TGTGCCAGCAGCGGACAGACAGGGGCGAGGAATCAGCCCCAGCATTTT. Its translation is CASSGQTGARNQPQHF. The V gene is TRBV7-9, the J gene TRBJ1-5; 8 positions agree with TRBD1. CDR1 and CDR2 from the germline V gene are SEHNR and FQNEAQ (reference sequence). The CDR3 runs to 16 residues. J lost 4 bases, V lost 5 bases, and 10 bases had no gene match.

This clonotype was counted a few times. The CDR3 bases are TGTGCCAGCAGCTTAGTCCAGAGAACTAACTATGGCTACACCTTC. Protein sequence: CASSLVQRTNYGYTF. V is TRBV7-2 and J is TRBJ1-2; no clear D gene. CDR1 and CDR2 (germline): SGHTA, FQGNSA. The CDR3 consists of 15 residues. The V end was cut by 1 base, the J end by 0 bases, with 9 bases between. The full variable domain, rest sourced from reference TRBV7-2 and TRBJ1-2, is GAGVSQSPSNKVTEKGKDVELRCDPISGHTALYWYRQSLGQGLEFLIYFQGNSAPDKSGLPSDRFSAERTGGSVSTLTIQRTQQEDSAVYLCASSLVQRTNYGYTFGSGTRLTVV.

This clonotype came up many times. This chain links TRBV6-1 with TRBJ2-3, with unresolved D. Trimming removed 3 bases at V and 4 bases at J, with 14 bases between. The CDR3 loop spans 15 amino acids. Germline loops: CDR1 MNHNS, CDR2 SASEGT. This chain's CDR3 is CASSDPPSAPDTQYF. In DNA, the CDR3 is TGTGCCAGCAGTGACCCTCCATCGGCCCCAGATACGCAGTATTTT.